This T cell receptor (beta chain) emerged from a study of beta chain features in type 1 diabetes. Overall study results and limits: Type 1 diabetes patients showed a moderate but significant shortening of TCRB CDR3s in all four CD4+ subsets. In the patient group, naive, central memory and Treg TCRB repertoires seemed more alike than in the healthy donor group. Researchers could not determine here whether HLA type influences TCRB rearrangement. Fewer insertions but more deletions were seen at VDJ junctions in type 1 diabetes patients.

Every isolated RNA sample was fully reverse transcribed, so sequencing captured expressed TCRB transcripts. Sequencing of naive, central memory and regulatory T cell samples gave an average of roughly 3.5 million reads. Assay used: immunoSEQ multiplex PCR; TCRdb lists only in-frame clones, some missing. In the table there are roughly 340,000 clones, roughly 12% of which are singletons. Trimming left V 1 base short and J 8 bases short, with 9 bases between. This CDR3 spans 13 amino acids. CDR1 is SGHDN and CDR2 is FVKESK in the germline V gene. A few counts support this clone. The antigen is not known. The V gene is TRBV14, the J gene TRBJ2-1; D perhaps matches TRBD1 (6 bases). Material: naive CD4+ T cells from blood. The source of this sequence is a woman between 18 and 30 years old with type 1 diabetes. CDR3 residues: CASSQGTVDEQFF. CDR3 nucleotides: TGTGCCAGCAGCCAAGGGACAGTCGATGAGCAGTTCTTC. The variable domain in full, with the rest retrieved from reference TRBV14 and TRBJ2-1, is EAGVTQFPSHSVIEKGQTVTLRCDPISGHDNLYWYRRVMGKEIKFLLHFVKESKQDESGMPNNRFLAERTGGTYSTLKVQPAELEDSGVYFCASSQGTVDEQFFGPGTRLTVL.